Detailed here is one TCR beta chain. Its antigen is not identified. This specimen comes from a study of a mutant IDH1 vaccine in newly diagnosed glioma. Here immunoSEQ multiplex PCR was the method, and the copy in TCRdb shows in-frame clones only, minus some. The sample carries about 38,000 clones, about 80% recorded once. Time point described: week 5, during vaccination. Alongside topical imiquimod, each dose of vaccine comprised 300 ug of mutant IDH1 20-mer peptide. The CDR3 length is 15 residues. Trimming at V came to 5 bases and at J to 5 bases, leaving 7 bases not matched to a gene. The germline V gene has CDR1 LNHDA and CDR2 SQIVND (reference sequence).

The material sequenced was PBMCs, taken from a glioma patient whose treatment included an IDH1 peptide vaccine. The V gene is TRBV19, the J gene TRBJ1-4, with 8 bases identical to TRBD1. The sequence was collected from a man between 40 and 49 years old with glioma. DNA for the CDR3: TGTGCCAGTAGTGCCCGACAGGGGCTAAATGAAAAACTGTTTTTT. Translated, it gives CASSARQGLNEKLFF.